These 2 T cell receptor beta chains were sequenced from one sample in a study of human T cells and chemical hapten exposure. The template was total RNA from unfractionated whole blood. The library put unique molecular identifiers onto individual cDNA molecules. Via MiXCR, TCRdb re-called the reads, giving one row per CDR3 protein. The sample shows around 120,000 distinct CDR3 sequences, roughly 8.5% of them seen only once. Specimen: whole blood. The receptors derive from a human donor in good health. Some clones in this sample may be carry-over from other donors' samples.

This clonotype occurred many times. In nucleotides, the CDR3 is TGTGCCAGCAGTGTACAGGGGGCGACTGAAGCTTTCTTT. This gives the protein CASSVQGATEAFF. V gene TRBV9 combines with J gene TRBJ1-1, with 9 bases fitting TRBD1. CDR1 and CDR2 from the germline V gene are SGDLS and YYNGEE. The CDR3 contains 13 residues. The V segment lost 5 bases and the J segment 5 bases; nucleotides outside the gene matches: 4. The complete variable domain, with remaining parts taken from reference TRBV9 and TRBJ1-1, reads DSGVTQTPKHLITATGQRVTLRCSPRSGDLSVYWYQQSLDQGLQFLIQYYNGEERAKGNILERFSAQQFPDLHSELNLSSLELGDSALYFCASSVQGATEAFFGQGTRLTVV.

V usage is TRBV4-2 and J usage is TRBJ2-2, with 7 nucleotides matching TRBD1. Germline CDR1 LGHNA, CDR2 YNFKEQ. The CDR3 covers 16 residues. Trimming took 0 bases from V and 7 from J; bases not matched to a gene: 8. The CDR3 here is CASSQERGRYGGELFF. CDR3 sequence (DNA): TGTGCCAGCAGCCAAGAGAGGGGGCGATATGGCGGGGAGCTGTTTTTT.